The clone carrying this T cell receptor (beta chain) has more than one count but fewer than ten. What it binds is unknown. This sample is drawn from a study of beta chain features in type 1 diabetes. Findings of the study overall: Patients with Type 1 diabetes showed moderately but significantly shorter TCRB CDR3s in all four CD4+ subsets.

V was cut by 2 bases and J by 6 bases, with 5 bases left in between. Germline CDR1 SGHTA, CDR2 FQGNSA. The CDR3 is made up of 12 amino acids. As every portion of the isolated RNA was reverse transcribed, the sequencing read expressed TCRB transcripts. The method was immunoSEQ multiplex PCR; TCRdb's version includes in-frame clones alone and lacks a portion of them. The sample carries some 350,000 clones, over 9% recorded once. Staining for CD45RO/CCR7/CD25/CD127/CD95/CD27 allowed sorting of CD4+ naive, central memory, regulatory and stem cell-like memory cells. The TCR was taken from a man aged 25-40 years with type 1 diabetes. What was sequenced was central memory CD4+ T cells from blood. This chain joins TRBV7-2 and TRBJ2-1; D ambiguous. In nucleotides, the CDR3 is TGTGCCAGCAGCTTAAGGACCAATGAGCAGTTCTTC. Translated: CASSLRTNEQFF.